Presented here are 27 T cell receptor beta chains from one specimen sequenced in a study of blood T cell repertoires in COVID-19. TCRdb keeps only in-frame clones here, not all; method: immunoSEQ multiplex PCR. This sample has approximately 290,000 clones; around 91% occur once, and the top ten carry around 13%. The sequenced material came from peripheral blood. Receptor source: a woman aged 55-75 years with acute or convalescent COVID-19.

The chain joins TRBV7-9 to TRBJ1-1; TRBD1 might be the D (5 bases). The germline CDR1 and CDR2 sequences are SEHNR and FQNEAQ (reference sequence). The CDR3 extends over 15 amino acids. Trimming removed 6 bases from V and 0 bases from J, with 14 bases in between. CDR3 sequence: CASRSDGAMNTEAFF. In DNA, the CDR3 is TGTGCCAGCAGGTCCGATGGGGCTATGAACACTGAAGCTTTCTTT.

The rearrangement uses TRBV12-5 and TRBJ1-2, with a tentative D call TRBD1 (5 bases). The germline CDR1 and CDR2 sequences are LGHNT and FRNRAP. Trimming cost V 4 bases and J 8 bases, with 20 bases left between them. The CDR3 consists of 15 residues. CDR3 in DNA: TGTGCTAGTGGTTCCGACGGACACCCGCCGGCAGGCTACACCTTC. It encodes CASGSDGHPPAGYTF.

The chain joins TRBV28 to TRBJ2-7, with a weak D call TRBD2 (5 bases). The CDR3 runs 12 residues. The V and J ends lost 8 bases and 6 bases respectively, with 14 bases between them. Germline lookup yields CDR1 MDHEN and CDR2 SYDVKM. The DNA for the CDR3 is TGTGCCAGCTCGACTGGGGAGCGCGAGCAGTACTTC. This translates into CASSTGEREQYF.

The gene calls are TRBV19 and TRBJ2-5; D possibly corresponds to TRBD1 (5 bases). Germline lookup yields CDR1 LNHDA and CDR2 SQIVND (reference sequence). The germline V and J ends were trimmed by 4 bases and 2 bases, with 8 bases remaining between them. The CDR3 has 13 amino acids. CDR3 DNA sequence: TGTGCCAGTAGTAGGGGCCGGCAAGAGACCCAGTACTTC. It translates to CASSRGRQETQYF.

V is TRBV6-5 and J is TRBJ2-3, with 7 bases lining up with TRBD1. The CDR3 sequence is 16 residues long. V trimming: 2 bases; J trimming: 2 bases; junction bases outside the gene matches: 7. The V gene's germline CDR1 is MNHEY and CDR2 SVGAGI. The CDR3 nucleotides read TGTGCCAGCAGTTACAGGGGGCGAGAATTCACAGATACGCAGTATTTT. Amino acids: CASSYRGREFTDTQYF.

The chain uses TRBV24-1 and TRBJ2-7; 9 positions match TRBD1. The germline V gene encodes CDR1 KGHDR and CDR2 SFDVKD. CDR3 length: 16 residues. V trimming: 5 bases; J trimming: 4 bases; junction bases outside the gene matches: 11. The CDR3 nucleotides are TGTGCCACCAGTGGTCCTGGGGACAGGGCTACGTACGAGCAGTACTTC. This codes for CATSGPGDRATYEQYF.

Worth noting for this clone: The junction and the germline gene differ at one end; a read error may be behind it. Here the CDR3 DNA reads TGTGCCGGCGACCAGGGGAATTCGCCCCTCCACTTT. It yields the protein CAGDQGNSPLHF. The chain carries TRBV2 and TRBJ1-6; tentatively, D is TRBD1 (6 bases). CDR1 SNHLY and CDR2 FYNNEI come from the germline V gene. CDR3 length equals 12 residues.

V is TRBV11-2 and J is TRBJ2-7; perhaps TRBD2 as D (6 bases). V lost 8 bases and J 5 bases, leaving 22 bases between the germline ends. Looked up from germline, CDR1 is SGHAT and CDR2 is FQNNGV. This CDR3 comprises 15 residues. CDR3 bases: TGTGCCAGCGGGCGGAAACTCGATGGGGAGGACGAGCAGTACTTC. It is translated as CASGRKLDGEDEQYF.

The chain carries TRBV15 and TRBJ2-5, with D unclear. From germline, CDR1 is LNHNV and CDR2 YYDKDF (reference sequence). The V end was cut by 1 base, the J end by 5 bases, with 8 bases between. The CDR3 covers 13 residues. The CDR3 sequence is CATSRGKEETQYF. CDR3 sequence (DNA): TGTGCCACCAGCAGAGGAAAGGAGGAGACCCAGTACTTC.

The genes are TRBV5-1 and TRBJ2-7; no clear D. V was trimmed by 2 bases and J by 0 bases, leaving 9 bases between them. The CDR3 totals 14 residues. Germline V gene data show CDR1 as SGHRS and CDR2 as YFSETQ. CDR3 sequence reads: CASSFIGYSYEQYF. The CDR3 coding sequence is TGCGCCAGCAGCTTTATCGGGTACTCCTACGAGCAGTACTTC.

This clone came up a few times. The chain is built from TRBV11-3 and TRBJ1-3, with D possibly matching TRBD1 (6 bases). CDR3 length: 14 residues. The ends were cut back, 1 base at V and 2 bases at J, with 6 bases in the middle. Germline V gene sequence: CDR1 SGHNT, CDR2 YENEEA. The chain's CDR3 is CASSLAGAGNTIYF. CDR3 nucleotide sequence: TGTGCCAGCAGCTTAGCAGGGGCTGGAAACACCATATATTTT.

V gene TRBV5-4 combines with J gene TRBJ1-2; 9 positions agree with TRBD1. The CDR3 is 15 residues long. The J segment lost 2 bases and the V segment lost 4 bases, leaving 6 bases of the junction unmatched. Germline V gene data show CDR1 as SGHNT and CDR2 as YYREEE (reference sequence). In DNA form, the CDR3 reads TGTGCCAGCAGCGTGGGACAGGGAGTCAACTATGGCTACACCTTC. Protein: CASSVGQGVNYGYTF. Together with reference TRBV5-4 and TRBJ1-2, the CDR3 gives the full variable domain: ETGVTQSPTHLIKTRGQQVTLRCSSQSGHNTVSWYQQALGQGPQFIFQYYREEENGRGNFPPRFSGLQFPNYSSELNVNALELDDSALYLCASSVGQGVNYGYTFGSGTRLTVV.

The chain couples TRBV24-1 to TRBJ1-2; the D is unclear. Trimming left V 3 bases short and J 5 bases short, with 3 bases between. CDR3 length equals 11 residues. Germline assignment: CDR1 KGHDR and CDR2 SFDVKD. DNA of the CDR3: TGTGCCACCAGTGATACATATGGCTACACCTTC. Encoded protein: CATSDTYGYTF.

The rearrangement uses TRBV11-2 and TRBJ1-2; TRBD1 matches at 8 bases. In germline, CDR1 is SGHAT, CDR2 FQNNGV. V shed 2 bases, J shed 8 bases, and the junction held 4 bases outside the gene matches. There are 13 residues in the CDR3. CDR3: CASSLQGARGYTF. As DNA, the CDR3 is TGTGCCAGCAGCTTACAGGGGGCGCGAGGCTACACCTTC. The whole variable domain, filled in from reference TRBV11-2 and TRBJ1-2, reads EAGVAQSPRYKIIEKRQSVAFWCNPISGHATLYWYQQILGQGPKLLIQFQNNGVVDDSQLPKDRFSAERLKGVDSTLKIQPAKLEDSAVYLCASSLQGARGYTFGSGTRLTVV.

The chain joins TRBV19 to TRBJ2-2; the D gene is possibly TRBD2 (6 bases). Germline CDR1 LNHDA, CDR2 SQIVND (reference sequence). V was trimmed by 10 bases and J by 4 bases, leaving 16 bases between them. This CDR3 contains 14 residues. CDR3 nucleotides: TGTGCCACCCAAGGAGGGAGGCGCACCGGGGAGCTGTTTTTT. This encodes CATQGGRRTGELFF.

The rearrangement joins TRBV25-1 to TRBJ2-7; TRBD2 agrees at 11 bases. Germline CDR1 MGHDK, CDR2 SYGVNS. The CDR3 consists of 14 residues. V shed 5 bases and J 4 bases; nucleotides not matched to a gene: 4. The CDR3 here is CASSTSSGGYEQYF. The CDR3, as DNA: TGTGCCAGCAGTACCTCTAGCGGGGGGTACGAGCAGTACTTC.

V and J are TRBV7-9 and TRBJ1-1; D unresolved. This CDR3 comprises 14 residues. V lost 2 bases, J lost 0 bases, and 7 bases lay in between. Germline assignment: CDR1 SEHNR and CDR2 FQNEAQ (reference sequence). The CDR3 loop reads CASSLNSVNTEAFF. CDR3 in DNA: TGTGCCAGCAGCTTAAACAGTGTGAACACTGAAGCTTTCTTT. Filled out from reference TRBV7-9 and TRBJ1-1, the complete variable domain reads DTGVSQNPRHKITKRGQNVTFRCDPISEHNRLYWYRQTLGQGPEFLTYFQNEAQLEKSRLLSDRFSAERPKGSFSTLEIQRTEQGDSAMYLCASSLNSVNTEAFFGQGTRLTVV.

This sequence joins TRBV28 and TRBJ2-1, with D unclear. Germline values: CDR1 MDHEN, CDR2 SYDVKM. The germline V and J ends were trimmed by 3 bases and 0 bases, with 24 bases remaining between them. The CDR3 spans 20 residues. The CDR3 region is CASSFRLVIHPESSYNEQFF. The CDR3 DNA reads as TGTGCCAGCAGTTTTCGGCTAGTTATCCACCCGGAAAGCTCCTACAATGAGCAGTTCTTC.

The CDR3 loop is CASSSEPGYTF. In nucleotides, the CDR3 is TGTGCCAGCAGTTCCGAGCCTGGCTACACCTTC. The chain recombines TRBV28 with TRBJ1-2; D is unclear. The germline V gene has CDR1 MDHEN and CDR2 SYDVKM. The CDR3 has 11 amino acids. V was shortened by 4 bases and J by 7 bases, with 7 bases between the two germline ends.

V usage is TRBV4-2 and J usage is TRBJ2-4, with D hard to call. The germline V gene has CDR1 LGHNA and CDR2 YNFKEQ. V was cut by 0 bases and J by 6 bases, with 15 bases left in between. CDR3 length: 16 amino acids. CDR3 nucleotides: TGTGCCAGCAGCCAAGATAATCCGGCGACTGCAAACATTCAGTACTTC. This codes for CASSQDNPATANIQYF.

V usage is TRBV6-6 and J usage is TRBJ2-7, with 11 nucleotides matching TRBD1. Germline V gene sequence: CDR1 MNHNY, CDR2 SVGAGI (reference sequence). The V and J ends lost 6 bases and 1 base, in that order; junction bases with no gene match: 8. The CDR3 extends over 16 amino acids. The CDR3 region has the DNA TGTGCCAGCAGCACGAGTGGGACAGGGGGGTCCTACGAGCAGTACTTC. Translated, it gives CASSTSGTGGSYEQYF.

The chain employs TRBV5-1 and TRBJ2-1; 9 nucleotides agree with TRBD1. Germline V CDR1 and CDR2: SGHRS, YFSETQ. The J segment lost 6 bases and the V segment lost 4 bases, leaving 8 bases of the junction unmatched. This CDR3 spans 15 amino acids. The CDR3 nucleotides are TGCGCCAGCAGCAAGGACGGGACAGGGTTCAATGAGCAGTTCTTC. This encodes CASSKDGTGFNEQFF.

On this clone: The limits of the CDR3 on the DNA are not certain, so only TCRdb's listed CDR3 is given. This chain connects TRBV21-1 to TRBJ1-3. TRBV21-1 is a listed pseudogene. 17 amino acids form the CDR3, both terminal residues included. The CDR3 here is CASSPVGRGSSGNTIYF.

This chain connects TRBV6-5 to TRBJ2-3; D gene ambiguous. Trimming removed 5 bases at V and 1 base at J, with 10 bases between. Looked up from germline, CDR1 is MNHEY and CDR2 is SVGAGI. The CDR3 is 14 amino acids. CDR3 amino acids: CASSPAGRTDTQYF. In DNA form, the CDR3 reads TGTGCCAGCAGTCCTGCTGGCCGCACAGATACGCAGTATTTT.

CDR3 amino acids: CASCPPQRVQETQYF. The CDR3 DNA is TGTGCCAGCTGCCCGCCCCAACGGGTCCAAGAGACCCAGTACTTC. The J gene is TRBJ2-5, the V gene TRBV18; D unresolved. V dropped 7 bases and J dropped 1 base, with 16 bases sitting between them. There are 15 residues in the CDR3. CDR1 and CDR2 (germline): KGHSH, LQKENI.

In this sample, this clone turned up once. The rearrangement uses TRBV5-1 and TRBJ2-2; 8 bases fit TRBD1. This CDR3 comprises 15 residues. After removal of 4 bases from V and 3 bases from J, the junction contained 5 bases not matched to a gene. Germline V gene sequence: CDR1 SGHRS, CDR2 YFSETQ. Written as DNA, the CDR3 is TGCGCCAGCAGCATGGACAGGGTAGACACCGGGGAGCTGTTTTTT. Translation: CASSMDRVDTGELFF.

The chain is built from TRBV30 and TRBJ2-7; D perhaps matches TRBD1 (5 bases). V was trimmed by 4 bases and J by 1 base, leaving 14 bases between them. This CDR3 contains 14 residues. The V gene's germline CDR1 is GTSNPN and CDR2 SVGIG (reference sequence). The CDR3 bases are TGTGCCTGGACCAGACAGCGACCATCCTACGAGCAGTACTTC. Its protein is CAWTRQRPSYEQYF.